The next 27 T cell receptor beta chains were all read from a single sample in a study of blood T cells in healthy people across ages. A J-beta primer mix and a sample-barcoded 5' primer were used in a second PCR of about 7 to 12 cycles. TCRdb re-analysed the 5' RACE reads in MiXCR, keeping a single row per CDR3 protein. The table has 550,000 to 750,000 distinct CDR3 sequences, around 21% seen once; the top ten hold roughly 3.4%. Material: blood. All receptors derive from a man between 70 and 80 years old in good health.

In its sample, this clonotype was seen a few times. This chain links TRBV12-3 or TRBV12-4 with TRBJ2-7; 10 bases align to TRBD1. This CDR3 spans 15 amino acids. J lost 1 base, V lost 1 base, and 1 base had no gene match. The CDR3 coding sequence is TGTGCCAGCAGTTTAGAGGGACAGGGGTCCTACGAGCAGTACTTC. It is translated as CASSLEGQGSYEQYF.

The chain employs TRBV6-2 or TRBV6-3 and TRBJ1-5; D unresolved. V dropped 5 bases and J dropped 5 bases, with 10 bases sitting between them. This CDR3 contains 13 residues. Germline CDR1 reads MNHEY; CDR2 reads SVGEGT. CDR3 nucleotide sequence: TGTGCCAGCAGTCCAGTGGGGTATCAGCCCCAGCATTTT. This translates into CASSPVGYQPQHF.

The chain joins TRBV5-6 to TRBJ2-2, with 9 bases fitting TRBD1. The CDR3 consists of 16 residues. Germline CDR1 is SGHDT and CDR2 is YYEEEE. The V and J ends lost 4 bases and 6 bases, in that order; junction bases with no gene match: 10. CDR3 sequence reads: CASSAPGQGRSGELFF. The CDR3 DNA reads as TGTGCCAGCAGCGCACCGGGACAGGGAAGATCCGGGGAGCTGTTTTTT.

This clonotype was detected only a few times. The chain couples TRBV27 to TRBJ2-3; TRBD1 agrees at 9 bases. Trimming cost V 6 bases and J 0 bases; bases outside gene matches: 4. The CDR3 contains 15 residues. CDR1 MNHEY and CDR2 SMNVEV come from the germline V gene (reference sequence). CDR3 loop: CASRDRGFSTDTQYF. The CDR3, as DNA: TGTGCCAGCAGGGACAGGGGATTTAGCACAGATACGCAGTATTTT.

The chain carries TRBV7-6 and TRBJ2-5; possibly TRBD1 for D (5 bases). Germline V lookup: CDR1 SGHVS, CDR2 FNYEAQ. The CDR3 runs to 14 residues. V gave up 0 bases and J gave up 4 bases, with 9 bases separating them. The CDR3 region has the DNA TGTGCCAGCAGCTTAGCAAGGGGCCCAGAGACCCAGTACTTC. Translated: CASSLARGPETQYF.

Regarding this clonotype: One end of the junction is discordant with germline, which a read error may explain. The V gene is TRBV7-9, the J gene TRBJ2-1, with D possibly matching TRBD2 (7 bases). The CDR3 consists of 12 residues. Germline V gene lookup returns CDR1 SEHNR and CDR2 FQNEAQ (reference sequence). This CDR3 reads CASNHREGERFF. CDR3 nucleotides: TGTGCCAGCAACCACAGGGAGGGTGAGCGGTTCTTC. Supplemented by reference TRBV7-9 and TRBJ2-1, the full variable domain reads DTGVSQNPRHKITKRGQNVTFRCDPISEHNRLYWYRQTLGQGPEFLTYFQNEAQLEKSRLLSDRFSAERPKGSFSTLEIQRTEQGDSAMYLCASNHREGERFFGPGTRLTVL.

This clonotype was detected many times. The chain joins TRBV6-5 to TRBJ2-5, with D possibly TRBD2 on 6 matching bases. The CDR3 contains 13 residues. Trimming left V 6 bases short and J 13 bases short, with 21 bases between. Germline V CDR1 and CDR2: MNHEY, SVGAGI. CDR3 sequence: CASRSPGLKSPYF. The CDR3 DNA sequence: TGTGCCAGCAGATCACCGGGACTCAAATCGCCGTACTTC.

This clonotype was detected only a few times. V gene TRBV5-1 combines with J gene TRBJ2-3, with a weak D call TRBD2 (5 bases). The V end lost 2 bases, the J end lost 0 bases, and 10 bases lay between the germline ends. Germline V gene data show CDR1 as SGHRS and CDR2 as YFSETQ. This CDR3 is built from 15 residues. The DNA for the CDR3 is TGCGCCAGCAGCTTCCCTGGGGAGAGCACAGATACGCAGTATTTT. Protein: CASSFPGESTDTQYF.

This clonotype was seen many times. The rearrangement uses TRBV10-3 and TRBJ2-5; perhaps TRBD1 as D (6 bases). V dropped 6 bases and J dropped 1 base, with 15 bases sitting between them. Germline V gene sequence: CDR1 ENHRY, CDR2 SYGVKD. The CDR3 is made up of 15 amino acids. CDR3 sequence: CAISADRSFQETQYF. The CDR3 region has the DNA TGTGCCATCAGCGCCGACAGGTCTTTCCAAGAGACCCAGTACTTC.

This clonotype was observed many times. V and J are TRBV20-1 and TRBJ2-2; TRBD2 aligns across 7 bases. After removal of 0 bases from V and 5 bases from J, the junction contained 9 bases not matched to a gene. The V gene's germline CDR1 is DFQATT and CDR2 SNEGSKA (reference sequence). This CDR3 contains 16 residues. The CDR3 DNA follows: TGCAGTGCTAGAGATTATCTCCTAGCGGAAACCGGGGAGCTGTTTTTT. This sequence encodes CSARDYLLAETGELFF.

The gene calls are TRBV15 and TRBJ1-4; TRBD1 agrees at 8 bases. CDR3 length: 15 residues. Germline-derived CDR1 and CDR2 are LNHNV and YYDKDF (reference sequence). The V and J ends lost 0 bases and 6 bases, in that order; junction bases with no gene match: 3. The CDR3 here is CATSRDPDRDEKLFF. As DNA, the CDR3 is TGTGCCACCAGCAGAGACCCGGACAGGGATGAAAAACTGTTTTTT.

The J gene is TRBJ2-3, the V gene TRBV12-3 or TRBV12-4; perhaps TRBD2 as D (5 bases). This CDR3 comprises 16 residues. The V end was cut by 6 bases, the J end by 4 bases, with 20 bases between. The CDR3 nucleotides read TGTGCCAGCAGCACCCCAGCTCGAGGAGGAGCAGATACGCAGTATTTT. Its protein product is CASSTPARGGADTQYF.

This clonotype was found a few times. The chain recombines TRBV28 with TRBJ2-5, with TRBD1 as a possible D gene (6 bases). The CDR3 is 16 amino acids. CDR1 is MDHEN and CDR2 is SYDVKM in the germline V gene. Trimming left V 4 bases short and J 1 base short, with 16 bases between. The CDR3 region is CASSSPGQSLQETQYF. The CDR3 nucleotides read TGTGCCAGCAGTTCTCCAGGACAGTCCCTCCAAGAGACCCAGTACTTC.

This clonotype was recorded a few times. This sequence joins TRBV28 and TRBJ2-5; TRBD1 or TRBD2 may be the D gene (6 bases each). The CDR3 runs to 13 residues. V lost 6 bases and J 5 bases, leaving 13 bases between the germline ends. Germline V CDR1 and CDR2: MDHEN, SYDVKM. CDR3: CASRLRGRETQYF. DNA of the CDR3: TGTGCCAGCAGACTCCGGGGGCGGGAGACCCAGTACTTC. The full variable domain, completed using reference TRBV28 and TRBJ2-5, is DVKVTQSSRYLVKRTGEKVFLECVQDMDHENMFWYRQDPGLGLRLIYFSYDVKMKEKGDIPEGYSVSREKKERFSLILESASTNQTSMYLCASRLRGRETQYFGPGTRLLVL.

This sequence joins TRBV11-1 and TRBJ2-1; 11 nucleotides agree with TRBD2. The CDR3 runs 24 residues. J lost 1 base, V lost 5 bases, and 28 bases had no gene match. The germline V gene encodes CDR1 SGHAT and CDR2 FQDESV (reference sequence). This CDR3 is CASSPQYSSISKKLAGVSYNEQFF. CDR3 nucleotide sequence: TGTGCCAGCAGCCCCCAGTACAGTTCCATCTCTAAAAAACTAGCGGGAGTATCCTACAATGAGCAGTTCTTC. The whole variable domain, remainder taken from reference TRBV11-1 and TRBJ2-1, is EAEVAQSPRYKITEKSQAVAFWCDPISGHATLYWYRQILGQGPELLVQFQDESVVDDSQLPKDRFSAERLKGVDSTLKIQPAELGDSAMYLCASSPQYSSISKKLAGVSYNEQFFGPGTRLTVL.

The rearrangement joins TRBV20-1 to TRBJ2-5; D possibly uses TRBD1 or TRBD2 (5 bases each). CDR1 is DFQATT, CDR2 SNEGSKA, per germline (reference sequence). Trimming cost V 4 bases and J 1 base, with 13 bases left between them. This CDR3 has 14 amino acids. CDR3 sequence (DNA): TGCAGTGCTATAGCCGGGACGGTCCAAGAGACCCAGTACTTC. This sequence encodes CSAIAGTVQETQYF.

The CDR3 reads CSARTSGRGSAKNIQYF. DNA for the CDR3: TGCAGTGCTCGGACTAGCGGGAGGGGGTCGGCCAAAAACATTCAGTACTTC. The rearrangement joins TRBV20-1 to TRBJ2-4; 15 bases map to TRBD2. V trimming: 5 bases; J trimming: 1 base; junction bases outside the gene matches: 6. This CDR3 is 17 amino acids long. In germline, CDR1 is DFQATT, CDR2 SNEGSKA (reference sequence).

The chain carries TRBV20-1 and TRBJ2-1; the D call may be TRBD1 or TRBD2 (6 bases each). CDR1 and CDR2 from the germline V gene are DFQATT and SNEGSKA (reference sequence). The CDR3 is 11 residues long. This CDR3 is CRGGSGNEQFF. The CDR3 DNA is TGCAGGGGGGGCTCGGGGAATGAGCAGTTCTTC.

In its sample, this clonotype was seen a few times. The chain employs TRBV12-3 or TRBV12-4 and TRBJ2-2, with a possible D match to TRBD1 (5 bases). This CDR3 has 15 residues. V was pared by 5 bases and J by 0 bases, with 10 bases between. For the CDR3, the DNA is TGTGCCAGCAGTCAGGGTCCGGCGAACACCGGGGAGCTGTTTTTT. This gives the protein CASSQGPANTGELFF.

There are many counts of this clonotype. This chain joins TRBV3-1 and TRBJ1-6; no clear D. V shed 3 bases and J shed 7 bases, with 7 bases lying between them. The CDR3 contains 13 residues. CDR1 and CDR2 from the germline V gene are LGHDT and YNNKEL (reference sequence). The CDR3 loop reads CASSHHGNSPLHF. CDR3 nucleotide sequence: TGTGCCAGCAGCCACCACGGGAATTCACCCCTCCACTTT.

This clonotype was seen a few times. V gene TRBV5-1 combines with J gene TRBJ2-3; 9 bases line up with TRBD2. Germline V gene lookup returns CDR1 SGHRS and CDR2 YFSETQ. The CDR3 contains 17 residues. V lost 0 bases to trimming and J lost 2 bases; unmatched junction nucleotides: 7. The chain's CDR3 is CASSLGLADPFTDTQYF. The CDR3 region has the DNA TGCGCCAGCAGCTTGGGACTAGCGGACCCATTCACAGATACGCAGTATTTT.

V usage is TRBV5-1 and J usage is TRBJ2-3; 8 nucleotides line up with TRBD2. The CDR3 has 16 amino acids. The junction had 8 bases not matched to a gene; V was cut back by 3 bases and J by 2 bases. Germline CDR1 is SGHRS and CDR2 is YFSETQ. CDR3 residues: CASSSGLAGDTDTQYF. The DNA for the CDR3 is TGCGCCAGCAGCTCCGGACTAGCTGGAGACACAGATACGCAGTATTTT.

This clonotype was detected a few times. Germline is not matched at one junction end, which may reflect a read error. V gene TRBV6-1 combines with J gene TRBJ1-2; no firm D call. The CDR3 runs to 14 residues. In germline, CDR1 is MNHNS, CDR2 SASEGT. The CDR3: CASRTPGSNYGHTF. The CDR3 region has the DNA TGTGCCAGCAGAACGCCTGGTAGTAACTATGGCCACACCTTC.

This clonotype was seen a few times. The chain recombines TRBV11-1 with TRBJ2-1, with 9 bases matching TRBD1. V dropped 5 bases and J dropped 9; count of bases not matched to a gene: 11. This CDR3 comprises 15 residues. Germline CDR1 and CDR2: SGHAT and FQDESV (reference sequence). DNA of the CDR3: TGTGCCAGCAGCCGCTCTCCGGGACAGGGATTTGAGCAGTTCTTC. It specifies CASSRSPGQGFEQFF.

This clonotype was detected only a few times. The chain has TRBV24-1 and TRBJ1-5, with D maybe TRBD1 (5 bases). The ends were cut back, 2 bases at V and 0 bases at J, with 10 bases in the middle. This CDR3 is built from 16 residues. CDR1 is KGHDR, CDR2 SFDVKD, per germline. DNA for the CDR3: TGTGCCACCAGTGATTCCCAGGGAGATAGCAATCAGCCCCAGCATTTT. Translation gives CATSDSQGDSNQPQHF.

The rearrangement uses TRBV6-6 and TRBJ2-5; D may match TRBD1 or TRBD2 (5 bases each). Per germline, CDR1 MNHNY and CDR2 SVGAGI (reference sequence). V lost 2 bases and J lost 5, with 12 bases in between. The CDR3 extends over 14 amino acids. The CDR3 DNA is TGTGCCAGCAGTTACGTACGGGGCCGGGAGACCCAGTACTTC. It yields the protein CASSYVRGRETQYF.

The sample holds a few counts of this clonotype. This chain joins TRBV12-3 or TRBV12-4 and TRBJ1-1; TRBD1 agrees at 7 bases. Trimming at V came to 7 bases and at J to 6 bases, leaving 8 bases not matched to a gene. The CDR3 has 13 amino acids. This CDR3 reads CASTPLDRAEAFF. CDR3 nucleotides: TGTGCCAGCACCCCGCTCGACAGGGCTGAAGCTTTCTTT.